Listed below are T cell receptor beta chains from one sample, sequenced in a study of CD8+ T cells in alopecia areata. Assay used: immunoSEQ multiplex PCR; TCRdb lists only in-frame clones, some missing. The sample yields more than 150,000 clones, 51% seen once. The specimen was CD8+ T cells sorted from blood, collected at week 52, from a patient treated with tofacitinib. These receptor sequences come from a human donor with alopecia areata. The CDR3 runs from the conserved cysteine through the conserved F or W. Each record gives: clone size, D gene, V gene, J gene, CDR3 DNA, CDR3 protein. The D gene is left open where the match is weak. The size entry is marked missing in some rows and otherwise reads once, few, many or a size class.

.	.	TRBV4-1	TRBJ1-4	TGCGCCAGCAGCTATTCGGTTGCAACTAATGAAAAACTGTTTTTT	CASSYSVATNEKLFF
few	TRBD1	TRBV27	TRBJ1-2	TGTGCCAGCAGGACGAAGGGGGCCGATGGCTACACCTTC	CASRTKGADGYTF
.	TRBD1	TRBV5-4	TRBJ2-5	TGTGCCAGCAGCCGCCCGGGACAGGGACAAGAGACCCAGTACTTC	CASSRPGQGQETQYF
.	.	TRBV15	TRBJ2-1	TGTGCCACCAGAGTCAGGGGGGGCGATGAGCAGTTCTTC	CATRVRGGDEQFF
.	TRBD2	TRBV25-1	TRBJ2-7	TGTGCCAGCAGTGCGGCGGGGGCCTACGAGCAGTACTTC	CASSAAGAYEQYF
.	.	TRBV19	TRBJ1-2	TGTGCCAGTAGTCGGGCGGAGAACTATGGCTACACCTTC	CASSRAENYGYTF
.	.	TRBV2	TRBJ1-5	TGTGCCAGCAGTGATGGGGGGTTTGGCAATCAGCCCCAGCATTTT	CASSDGGFGNQPQHF
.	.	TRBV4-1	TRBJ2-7	TGCGCCAGCAGCCAAGCCCTGGAGGGGGCAGGAGGAGAGCAGTACTTC	CASSQALEGAGGEQYF
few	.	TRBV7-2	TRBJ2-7	TGTGCCAGCAGTCGACGAGGGGCCCACTACGAGCAGTACTTC	CASSRRGAHYEQYF
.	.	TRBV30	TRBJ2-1	TGTGCCTGGAGTGTACGAGGGATAGGATACAATGAGCAGTTCTTC	CAWSVRGIGYNEQFF
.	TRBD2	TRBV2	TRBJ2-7	TGTGCCAGCAGACTGAGTGCGGGAGGGTCCTACGAGCAGTACTTC	CASRLSAGGSYEQYF
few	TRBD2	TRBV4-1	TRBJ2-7	TGCGCCAGCAGCCAAGATTCGGGGGGGCTTGACGAGCAGTACTTC	CASSQDSGGLDEQYF
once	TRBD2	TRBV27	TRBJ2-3	TGTGCCAGCAGTTTACCCACTAGCGGGGGGCATGATACGCAGTATTTT	CASSLPTSGGHDTQYF
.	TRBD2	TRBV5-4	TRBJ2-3	TGTGCCAGCAGCCTCAAGGCGGGGGGGCCACGGGATACGCAGTATTTT	CASSLKAGGPRDTQYF
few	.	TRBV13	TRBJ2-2	TGTGCCAGCAGCTTAGAGACCCTGGGATCGACCGGGGAGCTGTTTTTT	CASSLETLGSTGELFF
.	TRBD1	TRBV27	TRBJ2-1	TGTGCCAGCAGTCCCGGGACAGGGGCCAATGAGCAGTTCTTC	CASSPGTGANEQFF
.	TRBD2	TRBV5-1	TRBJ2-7	TGCGCCAGCAGCAAACTAGCGGGGGCTCTGGGGCAGTACTTC	CASSKLAGALGQYF
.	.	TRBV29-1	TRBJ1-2	TGCAGCGTTGAGGGGCGGCAGGTGTATGATGGCTACACCTTC	CSVEGRQVYDGYTF